The 28 T cell receptor beta chains presented below share a single source sample, sequenced in a study of cytomegalovirus exposure and HLA in healthy donors. In the PCR, 60 Vbeta and 13 Jbeta primers were used. TCRdb keeps only in-frame clones here, not all; method: immunoSEQ multiplex PCR. The table includes more than 120,000 clones, roughly four fifths detected once. Input material: PBMCs. These receptor sequences come from a male donor in good health and CMV-seronegative.

Comments on this clone: One end of the junction fails to match germline, which may point to a read error. The chain combines TRBV5-1 with TRBJ2-2; TRBD2 aligns across 13 bases. Germline V gene data show CDR1 as SGHRS and CDR2 as YFSETQ. This CDR3 spans 17 amino acids. The CDR3 DNA sequence: TGCGCCTGCAGCCAGGGACTAGCGGGATATAACACCGGGGAGCTGTTTTTT. It yields the protein CACSQGLAGYNTGELFF.

This clone has just one count. The chain has TRBV4-3 and TRBJ2-5; the match to TRBD1 covers 9 bases. J was trimmed by 4 bases and V by 5 bases; bases with no gene match: 8. The CDR3 covers 15 residues. CDR1 is LGHNA, CDR2 YSLEER, per germline. CDR3 amino acids: CASSADRGFGETQYF. The CDR3 DNA sequence: TGCGCCAGCAGCGCCGACAGGGGGTTTGGAGAGACCCAGTACTTC.

The J gene is TRBJ2-3, the V gene TRBV25-1, with 9 bases aligning to TRBD2. V shed 6 bases, J shed 6 bases, and the junction held 13 bases outside the gene matches. There are 16 residues in the CDR3. Germline CDR1 reads MGHDK; CDR2 reads SYGVNS. In DNA form, the CDR3 reads TGTGCCAGCAGCCCCCAGACTAGCGGAGGGGGGGATACGCAGTATTTT. Translated, it gives CASSPQTSGGGDTQYF. The full variable domain, in which reference TRBV25-1 and TRBJ2-3 provide the parts outside the CDR3, is EADIYQTPRYLVIGTGKKITLECSQTMGHDKMYWYQQDPGMELHLIHYSYGVNSTEKGDLSSESTVSRIRTEHFPLTLESARPSHTSQYLCASSPQTSGGGDTQYFGPGTRLTVL.

V gene TRBV2 combines with J gene TRBJ1-1; a weak D match, TRBD1 (6 bases). V shed 7 bases and J shed 5 bases, with 14 bases lying between them. Germline V CDR1 and CDR2: SNHLY, FYNNEI. This CDR3 is built from 13 residues. Written as DNA, the CDR3 is TGTGCCAGCACCCTGGGGGCCGGTACTGAAGCTTTCTTT. Amino acid sequence: CASTLGAGTEAFF.

The gene calls are TRBV2 and TRBJ2-7; maybe TRBD2 (5 bases). The germline gives CDR1 SNHLY, CDR2 FYNNEI. The CDR3 is 13 residues long. Trimming left V 4 bases short and J 2 bases short, with 9 bases between. As DNA, the CDR3 is TGTGCCAGCAGTGGTCTTAGCGCCTACGAGCAGTACTTC. Translating gives CASSGLSAYEQYF.

The DNA of the CDR3 is TGTGCCAGCAGGCAGACTAGCGGGAGTAGCTCCTACAATGAGCAGTTCTTC. Its protein is CASRQTSGSSSYNEQFF. This chain links TRBV5-6 with TRBJ2-1, with 12 bases that match TRBD2. Unmatched junction bases numbered 6, after V lost 5 bases and J lost 0 bases. From germline, CDR1 is SGHDT and CDR2 YYEEEE. The CDR3 extends over 17 amino acids.

There are a few counts of this clone. V usage is TRBV19 and J usage is TRBJ2-7; D perhaps matches TRBD2 (6 bases). Germline values: CDR1 LNHDA, CDR2 SQIVND (reference sequence). The CDR3 spans 14 residues. Trimming removed 3 bases at V and 0 bases at J, with 9 bases between. As DNA, the CDR3 is TGTGCCAGTAGTATTGGGAGGAGCTCCTACGAGCAGTACTTC. Its protein product is CASSIGRSSYEQYF.

This clone was seen a few times. This chain connects TRBV6-5 to TRBJ1-1; maybe TRBD1 (5 bases). Trimming stripped 5 bases from V and 6 bases from J, with 16 bases between. CDR1 is MNHEY and CDR2 is SVGAGI in the germline V gene. The CDR3 has 14 amino acids. The CDR3 sequence is CASSTRGGDAEAFF. The CDR3 DNA follows: TGTGCCAGCAGTACCCGCGGGGGGGACGCTGAAGCTTTCTTT.

The gene calls are TRBV19 and TRBJ2-1; the match to TRBD2 covers 7 bases. Germline-derived CDR1 and CDR2 are LNHDA and SQIVND (reference sequence). After removal of 4 bases from V and 7 bases from J, the junction contained 13 bases not matched to a gene. CDR3 length: 16 amino acids. CDR3 region: CASSRSSGTLENEQFF. The CDR3 DNA reads TGTGCCAGTAGTAGGTCTAGCGGCACCTTAGAAAATGAGCAGTTCTTC.

This chain links TRBV7-8 with TRBJ2-5; 9 bases are shared with TRBD2. V was clipped by 1 base and J by 2 bases; unmatched bases: 8. Germline-derived CDR1 and CDR2 are SGHVS and FQNEAQ. This CDR3 is built from 17 residues. The CDR3 DNA is TGTGCCAGCAGCTTAGATTCTAGCGGGATGGAGCAAGAGACCCAGTACTTC. Its translation: CASSLDSSGMEQETQYF.

The V call is TRBV6-5, the J call TRBJ2-5; maybe TRBD2 (6 bases). The DNA end is more similar to TRBJ2-7, so the J call may be wrong. This CDR3 has 15 amino acids. CDR1 and CDR2 from the germline V gene are MNHEY and SVGAGI. CDR3 in amino acids: CASNEGGRRDYEQYF. The DNA of the CDR3 is TGTGCCAGCAACGAGGGAGGCAGGAGGGATTACGAGCAGTACTTC.

J is TRBJ2-7 and V is TRBV29-1, with D unresolved. Trimming removed 5 bases at V and 7 bases at J, with 21 bases between. CDR1 SQVTM and CDR2 ANQGSEA come from the germline V gene. The CDR3 is 14 residues long. CDR3 DNA: TGCAGCGTTAATCTCCCGGCTAGTAGTGGGGAGCAGTACTTC. It specifies CSVNLPASSGEQYF.

The chain recombines TRBV6-5 with TRBJ2-2; 7 bases are shared with TRBD1. The CDR3 totals 15 residues. Trimming took 7 bases from V and 4 from J; bases not matched to a gene: 9. Germline V CDR1 and CDR2: MNHEY, SVGAGI. This CDR3 is CASTRGFPVTGELFF. The CDR3 DNA is TGTGCCAGCACCAGGGGGTTCCCAGTCACCGGGGAGCTGTTTTTT.

The chain is built from TRBV14 and TRBJ1-1, with D possibly being TRBD1 (5 bases). Trimming took off 4 bases at V and 3 bases at J, with 12 bases between the two ends. The CDR3 extends over 14 amino acids. Per germline, CDR1 SGHDN and CDR2 FVKESK. DNA for the CDR3: TGTGCCAGCAGCCGACGGGGGTGGGACACTGAAGCTTTCTTT. It specifies CASSRRGWDTEAFF. Combining the CDR3 with reference TRBV14 and TRBJ1-1 gives the whole variable domain EAGVTQFPSHSVIEKGQTVTLRCDPISGHDNLYWYRRVMGKEIKFLLHFVKESKQDESGMPNNRFLAERTGGTYSTLKVQPAELEDSGVYFCASSRRGWDTEAFFGQGTRLTVV.

The gene calls are TRBV2 and TRBJ1-1; a possible D gene is TRBD1 (6 bases). The CDR3 runs 14 residues. The V gene lost 6 bases and the J gene lost 1 base, with 12 bases spanning the gap. In germline, CDR1 is SNHLY, CDR2 FYNNEI. DNA of the CDR3: TGTGCCAGCAGCAGGACAGATTCGAACACTGAAGCTTTCTTT. Translation gives CASSRTDSNTEAFF.

This clone was observed a single time. CDR3 nucleotides: TGCAGCGTTGATGGGGGGGCTGAAGCTTTCTTT. Amino acid sequence: CSVDGGAEAFF. The chain is built from TRBV29-1 and TRBJ1-1; D perhaps matches TRBD1 (5 bases). Trimming took 3 bases from V and 6 from J, leaving 8 bases between them. Germline CDR1 and CDR2: SQVTM and ANQGSEA. This CDR3 has 11 residues.

The chain links TRBV27 to TRBJ2-1; D may be TRBD2 (6 bases). The germline V and J ends were trimmed by 4 bases and 6 bases, with 16 bases remaining between them. The CDR3 totals 15 residues. Germline V lookup: CDR1 MNHEY, CDR2 SMNVEV (reference sequence). The CDR3 spells CASSSGLGLGNEQFF. As DNA, the CDR3 is TGTGCCAGCAGTTCGGGACTGGGATTGGGCAATGAGCAGTTCTTC.

The chain recombines TRBV7-9 with TRBJ2-7; the match to TRBD2 covers 10 bases. Germline CDR1 and CDR2: SEHNR and FQNEAQ (reference sequence). CDR3 length equals 14 residues. Germline trimming cut 6 bases from V and 4 bases from J; bases unmatched to any gene: 6. The CDR3 is CASSPSGSRYEQYF. The CDR3 DNA reads as TGTGCCAGCAGTCCTAGCGGGAGCCGATACGAGCAGTACTTC.

The CDR3 region has the DNA TGTGCCAGCAGCAAACAGGGGTCGGGACAGCCCCAGCATTTT. Translating gives CASSKQGSGQPQHF. This chain uses TRBV11-2 with TRBJ1-5; 7 positions agree with TRBD1. V was pared by 5 bases and J by 7 bases, with 8 bases of the junction left unmatched. The CDR3 has 14 amino acids. Germline V gene data show CDR1 as SGHAT and CDR2 as FQNNGV.

The CDR3 DNA reads as TGCGCCAGCAGCTCACTGACTAGCGGGCTTGCAGATACGCAGTATTTT. Translation gives CASSSLTSGLADTQYF. V and J are TRBV5-1 and TRBJ2-3; 10 positions agree with TRBD2. The ends lost 3 bases at V and 4 bases at J; junction bases unmatched: 8. The germline V gene has CDR1 SGHRS and CDR2 YFSETQ. CDR3 length: 16 amino acids.

This sequence joins TRBV9 and TRBJ1-4; tentative D call: TRBD1 (5 bases). V lost 3 bases, J lost 7 bases, and 16 bases lay in between. The germline CDR1 and CDR2 sequences are SGDLS and YYNGEE. This CDR3 has 15 residues. The CDR3 DNA is TGTGCCAGCAGCGGGCCCCGGCCAAGGGGTGAAAAACTGTTTTTT. It encodes CASSGPRPRGEKLFF.

The J gene is TRBJ2-1, the V gene TRBV7-3; 7 nucleotides agree with TRBD2. The CDR3 runs 14 residues. Trimming at V came to 4 bases and at J to 6 bases, leaving 6 bases not matched to a gene. Germline-derived CDR1 and CDR2 are SGHTA and FQGTGA. CDR3 region: CASSSGLGVNEQFF. The CDR3 nucleotides are TGTGCCAGCAGCTCCGGACTAGGCGTCAATGAGCAGTTCTTC.

This clone has a single count. This chain connects TRBV25-1 to TRBJ2-5; no firm D call. CDR3 size: 15 residues. V was shortened by 6 bases and J by 5 bases, with 19 bases between the two germline ends. CDR1 and CDR2 (germline): MGHDK, SYGVNS. The CDR3: CASRAFGPGFETQYF. In DNA, the CDR3 is TGTGCCAGCAGAGCCTTCGGCCCAGGTTTCGAGACCCAGTACTTC.

The chain combines TRBV27 with TRBJ1-3; possible D gene TRBD1, 5 bases. The germline V gene encodes CDR1 MNHEY and CDR2 SMNVEV (reference sequence). The V end lost 2 bases, the J end lost 1 base, and 12 bases lay between the germline ends. The CDR3 length is 16 residues. CDR3 in amino acids: CASSLAGEGSGNTIYF. The CDR3 coding sequence is TGTGCCAGCAGTTTAGCCGGGGAGGGGTCTGGAAACACCATATATTTT.

This chain links TRBV7-9 with TRBJ1-1; the D is unclear. CDR1 is SEHNR and CDR2 is FQNEAQ in the germline V gene (reference sequence). Trimming cost V 5 bases and J 8 bases, with 18 bases left between them. This CDR3 is built from 14 residues. CDR3 sequence: CASSPLGLQAEAFF. The CDR3 DNA reads TGTGCCAGCAGCCCTCTTGGTTTGCAGGCCGAAGCTTTCTTT.

DNA for the CDR3: TGCGCCAGCAGCGCCGGGGGGCAAGAGACCCAGTACTTC. This encodes CASSAGGQETQYF. The chain uses TRBV5-1 and TRBJ2-5, with 7 bases matching TRBD2. The germline gives CDR1 SGHRS, CDR2 YFSETQ. The CDR3 spans 13 residues. The trim removed 4 bases at V and 2 bases at J, leaving 2 bases unmatched.

V and J are TRBV20-1 and TRBJ2-7; no clear D gene. CDR1 DFQATT and CDR2 SNEGSKA come from the germline V gene (reference sequence). Trimming pared 1 base from V and 9 bases from J, leaving 7 bases between. This CDR3 comprises 10 residues. In DNA form, the CDR3 reads TGCAGTGCTAGAGGGTCGGGGCAGTACTTC. Its protein is CSARGSGQYF.

The chain combines TRBV5-4 with TRBJ1-2; the D gene is possibly TRBD1 (5 bases). Germline V CDR1 and CDR2: SGHNT, YYREEE (reference sequence). The CDR3 totals 15 residues. The V end was cut by 1 base, the J end by 4 bases, with 14 bases between. The CDR3 DNA is TGTGCCAGCAGCTTGCTGCAGGGTATAGGCTATGGCTACACCTTC. This encodes CASSLLQGIGYGYTF.